This entry lists 2 T cell receptor beta chains sequenced from one sample in a study of blood T cell repertoires in COVID-19. Profiling relied on immunoSEQ multiplex PCR, and the TCRdb table lists in-frame clones only, not all of them. Counted here are some 190,000 clones, approximately 84% occurring once; the ten biggest clones make up less than 6.5%. Sequences were obtained from peripheral blood. All receptors derive from a woman in her seventies with active or convalescent COVID-19.

This chain uses TRBV10-3 with TRBJ2-1; maybe TRBD1 (6 bases). Looked up from germline, CDR1 is ENHRY and CDR2 is SYGVKD. The CDR3 consists of 15 residues. Deletions cut 3 bases from V and 5 bases from J, with 14 bases between. CDR3 protein: CAISDRQGHDNEQFF. The DNA for the CDR3 is TGTGCCATCAGTGACCGGCAGGGGCATGACAATGAGCAGTTCTTC.

A word on this clone: The junction departs from the called germline gene at one end, perhaps through a read error. The rearrangement uses TRBV6-5 and TRBJ2-1; D may be TRBD2 (6 bases). Germline-derived CDR1 and CDR2 are MNHEY and SVGAGI. This CDR3 comprises 14 residues. Here the CDR3 reads CASSYSGSGPEGLF. CDR3 DNA: TGTGCCAGCAGTTACTCGGGTAGCGGCCCCGAAGGGCTCTTC.